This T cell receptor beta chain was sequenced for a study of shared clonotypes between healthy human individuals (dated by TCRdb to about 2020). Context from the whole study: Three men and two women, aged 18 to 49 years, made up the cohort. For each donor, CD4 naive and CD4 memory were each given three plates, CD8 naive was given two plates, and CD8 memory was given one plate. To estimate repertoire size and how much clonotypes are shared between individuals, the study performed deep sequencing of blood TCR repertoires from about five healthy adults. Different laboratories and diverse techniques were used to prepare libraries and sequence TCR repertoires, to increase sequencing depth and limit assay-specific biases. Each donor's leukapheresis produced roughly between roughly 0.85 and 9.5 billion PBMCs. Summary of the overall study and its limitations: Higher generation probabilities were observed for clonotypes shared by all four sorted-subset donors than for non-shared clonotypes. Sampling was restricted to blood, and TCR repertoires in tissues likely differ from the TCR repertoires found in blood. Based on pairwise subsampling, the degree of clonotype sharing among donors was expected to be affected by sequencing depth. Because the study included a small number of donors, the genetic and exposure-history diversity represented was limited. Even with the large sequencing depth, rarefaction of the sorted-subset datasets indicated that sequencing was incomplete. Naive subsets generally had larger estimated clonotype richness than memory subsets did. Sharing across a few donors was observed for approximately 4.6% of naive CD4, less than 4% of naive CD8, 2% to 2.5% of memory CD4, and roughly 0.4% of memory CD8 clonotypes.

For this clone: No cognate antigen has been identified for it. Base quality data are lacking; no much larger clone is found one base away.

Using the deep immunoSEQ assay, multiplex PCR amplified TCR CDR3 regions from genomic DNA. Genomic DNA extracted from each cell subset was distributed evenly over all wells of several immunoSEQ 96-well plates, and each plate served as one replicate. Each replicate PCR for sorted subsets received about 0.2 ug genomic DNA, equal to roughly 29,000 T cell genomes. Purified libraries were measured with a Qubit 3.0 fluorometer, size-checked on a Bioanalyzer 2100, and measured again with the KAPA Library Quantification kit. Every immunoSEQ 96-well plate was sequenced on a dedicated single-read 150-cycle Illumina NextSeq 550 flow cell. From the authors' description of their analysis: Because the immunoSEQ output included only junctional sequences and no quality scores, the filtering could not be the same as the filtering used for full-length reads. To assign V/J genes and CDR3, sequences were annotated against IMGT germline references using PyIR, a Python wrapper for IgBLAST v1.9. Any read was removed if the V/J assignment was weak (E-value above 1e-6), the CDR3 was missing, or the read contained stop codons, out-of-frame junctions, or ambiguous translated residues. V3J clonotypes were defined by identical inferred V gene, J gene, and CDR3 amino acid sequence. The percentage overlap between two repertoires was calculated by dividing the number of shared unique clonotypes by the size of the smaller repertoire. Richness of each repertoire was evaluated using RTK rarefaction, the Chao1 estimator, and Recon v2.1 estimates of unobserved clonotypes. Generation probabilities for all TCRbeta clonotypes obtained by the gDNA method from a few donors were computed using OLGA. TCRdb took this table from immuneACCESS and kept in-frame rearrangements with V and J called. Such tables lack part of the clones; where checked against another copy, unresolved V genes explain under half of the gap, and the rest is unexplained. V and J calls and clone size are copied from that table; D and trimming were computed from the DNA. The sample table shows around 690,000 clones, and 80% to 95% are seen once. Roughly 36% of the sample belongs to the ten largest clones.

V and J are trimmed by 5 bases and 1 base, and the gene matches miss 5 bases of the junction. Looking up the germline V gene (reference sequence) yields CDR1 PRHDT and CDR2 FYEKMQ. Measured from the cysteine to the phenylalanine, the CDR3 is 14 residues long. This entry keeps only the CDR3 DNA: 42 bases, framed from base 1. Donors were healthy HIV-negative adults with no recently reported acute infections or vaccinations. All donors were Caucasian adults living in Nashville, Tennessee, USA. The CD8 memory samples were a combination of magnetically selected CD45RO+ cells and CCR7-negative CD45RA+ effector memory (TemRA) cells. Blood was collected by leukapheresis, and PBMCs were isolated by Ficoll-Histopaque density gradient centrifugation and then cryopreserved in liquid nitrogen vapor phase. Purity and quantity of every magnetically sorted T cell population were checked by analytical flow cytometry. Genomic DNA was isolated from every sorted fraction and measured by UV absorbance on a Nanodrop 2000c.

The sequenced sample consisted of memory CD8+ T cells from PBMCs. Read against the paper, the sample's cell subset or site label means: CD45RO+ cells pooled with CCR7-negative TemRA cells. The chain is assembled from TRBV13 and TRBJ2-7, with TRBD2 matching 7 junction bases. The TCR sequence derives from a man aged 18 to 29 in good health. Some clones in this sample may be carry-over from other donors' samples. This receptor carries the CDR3 CASSVLAASYEQYF. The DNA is TGTGCCAGCAGCGTCCTAGCGGCTTCCTACGAGCAGTACTTC.